This T cell receptor (beta chain) was retrieved from a study of graft-versus-host responses after intestinal transplantation. Study summary: Every recipient had anti-thymocyte globulin induction and about three years of tacrolimus plus steroids. The study, taken as a whole, reports: Some GvH clones were seen earlier in gut or blood, suggesting intestinal origin. Individuals who had graft-donor T cell macrochimerism had allografts that showed high graft-versus-host to host-versus-graft clonal ratios. Early after transplant, HvG clones declined as circulating GvH clones peaked.

From germline, CDR1 is SGHRS and CDR2 YFSETQ. The V end lost 4 bases, the J end lost 4 bases, and 17 bases lay between the germline ends. The CDR3 has 15 residues. About this clone: Its target is unknown.

Assay used: immunoSEQ multiplex PCR; TCRdb lists only in-frame clones, some missing. The repertoire holds about 36,000 clones, roughly 94% seen once, with around 0.2% in the top ten. Sequenced here: unstimulated CD4+ T cells sorted from spleen or lymph node cells, sampled before transplant. The chain is built from TRBV5-1 and TRBJ1-2; D is unclear. The receptor was derived from a human donor who was the organ donor for an intestinal transplant. The CDR3 DNA sequence: TGCGCCAGCAGCCCCGGAGAGGTCCGGGGCTATGGCTACACCTTC. It translates to CASSPGEVRGYGYTF. The full variable domain, in which reference TRBV5-1 and TRBJ1-2 provide the parts outside the CDR3, is KAGVTQTPRYLIKTRGQQVTLSCSPISGHRSVSWYQQTPGQGLQFLFEYFSETQRNKGNFPGRFSGRQFSNSRSEMNVSTLELGDSALYLCASSPGEVRGYGYTFGSGTRLTVV.